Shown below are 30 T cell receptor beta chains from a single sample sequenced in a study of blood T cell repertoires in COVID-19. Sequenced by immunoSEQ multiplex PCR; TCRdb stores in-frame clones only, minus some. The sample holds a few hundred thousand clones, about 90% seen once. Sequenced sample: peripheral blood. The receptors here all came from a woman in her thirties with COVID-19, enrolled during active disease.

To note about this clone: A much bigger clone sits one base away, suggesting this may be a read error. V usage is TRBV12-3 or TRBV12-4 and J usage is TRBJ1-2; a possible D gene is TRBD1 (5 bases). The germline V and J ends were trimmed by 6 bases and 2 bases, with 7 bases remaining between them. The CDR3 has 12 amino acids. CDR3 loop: CASSRGNYGYTF. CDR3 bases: TGTGCCAGCAGCCGGGGGAACTATGGCTACACCTTC.

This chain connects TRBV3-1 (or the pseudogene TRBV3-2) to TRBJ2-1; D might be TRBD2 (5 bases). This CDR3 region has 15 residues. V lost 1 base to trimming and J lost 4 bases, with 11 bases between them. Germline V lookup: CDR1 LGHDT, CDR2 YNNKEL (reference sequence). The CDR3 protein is CASSQGGAEYNEQFF. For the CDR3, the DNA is TGTGCCAGCAGCCAAGGTGGAGCGGAGTACAATGAGCAGTTCTTC.

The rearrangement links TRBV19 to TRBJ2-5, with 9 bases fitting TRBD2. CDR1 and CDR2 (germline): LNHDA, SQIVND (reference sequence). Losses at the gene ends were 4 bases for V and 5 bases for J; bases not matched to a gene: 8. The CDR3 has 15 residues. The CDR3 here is CASSTTAGGRETQYF. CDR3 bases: TGTGCCAGTAGTACGACGGCGGGGGGGCGGGAGACCCAGTACTTC.

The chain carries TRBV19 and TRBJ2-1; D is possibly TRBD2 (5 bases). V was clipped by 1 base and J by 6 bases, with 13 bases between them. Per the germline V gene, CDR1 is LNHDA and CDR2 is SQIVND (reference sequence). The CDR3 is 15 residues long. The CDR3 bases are TGTGCCAGTAGTATAGGTCCGAATCGGGGCAATGAGCAGTTCTTC. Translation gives CASSIGPNRGNEQFF.

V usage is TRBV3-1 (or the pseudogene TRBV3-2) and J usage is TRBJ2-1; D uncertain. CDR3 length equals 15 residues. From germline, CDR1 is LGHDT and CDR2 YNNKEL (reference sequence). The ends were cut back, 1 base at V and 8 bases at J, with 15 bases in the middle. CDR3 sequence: CASSQVGSGFDEQFF. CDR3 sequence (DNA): TGTGCCAGCAGCCAAGTTGGTTCAGGTTTCGATGAGCAGTTCTTC.

The CDR3 bases are TGCGCCAGCAGCCAATCCGTCCTTAGCGGGGGGCCCCCACCGGATACGCAGTATTTT. The encoded protein is CASSQSVLSGGPPPDTQYF. The chain uses TRBV4-1 and TRBJ2-3; 10 bases map to TRBD2. CDR1 is MGHRA and CDR2 is YSYEKL in the germline V gene. The CDR3 sequence is 19 residues long. J was trimmed by 6 bases and V by 2 bases; bases with no gene match: 17.

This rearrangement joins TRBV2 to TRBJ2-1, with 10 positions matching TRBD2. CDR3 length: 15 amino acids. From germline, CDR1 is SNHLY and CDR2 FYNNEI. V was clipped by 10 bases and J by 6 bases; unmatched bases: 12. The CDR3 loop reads CANPRISGRSNEQFF. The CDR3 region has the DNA TGTGCCAACCCGAGGATTAGCGGGAGGTCCAATGAGCAGTTCTTC.

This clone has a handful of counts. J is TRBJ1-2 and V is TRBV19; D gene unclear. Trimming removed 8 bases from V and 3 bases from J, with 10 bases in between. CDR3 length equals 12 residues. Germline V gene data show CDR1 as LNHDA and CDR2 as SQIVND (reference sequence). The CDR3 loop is CASSAGHYGYTF. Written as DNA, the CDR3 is TGTGCCAGTTCGGCAGGTCACTATGGCTACACCTTC.

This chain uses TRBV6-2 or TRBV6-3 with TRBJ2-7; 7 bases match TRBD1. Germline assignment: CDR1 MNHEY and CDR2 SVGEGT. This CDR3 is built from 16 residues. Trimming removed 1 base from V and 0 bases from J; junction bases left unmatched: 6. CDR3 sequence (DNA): TGTGCCAGCAGTTACTACCGGGACAGACTCTCCTACGAGCAGTACTTC. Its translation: CASSYYRDRLSYEQYF.

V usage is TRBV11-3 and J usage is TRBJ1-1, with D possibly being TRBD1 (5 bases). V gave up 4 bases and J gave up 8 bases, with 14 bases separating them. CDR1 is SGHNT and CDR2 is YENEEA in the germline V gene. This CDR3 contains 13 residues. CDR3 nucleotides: TGTGCCAGCAGCTCGGGTCGGGGGGGAGAAGCTTTCTTT. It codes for CASSSGRGGEAFF.

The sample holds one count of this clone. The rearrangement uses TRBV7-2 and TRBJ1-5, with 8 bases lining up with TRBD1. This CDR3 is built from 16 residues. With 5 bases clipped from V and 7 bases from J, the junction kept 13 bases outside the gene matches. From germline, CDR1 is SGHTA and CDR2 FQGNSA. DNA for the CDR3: TGTGCCAGCAGCCTTGGGACAGGAAGGGGTCCCCAGCCCCAGCATTTT. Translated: CASSLGTGRGPQPQHF.

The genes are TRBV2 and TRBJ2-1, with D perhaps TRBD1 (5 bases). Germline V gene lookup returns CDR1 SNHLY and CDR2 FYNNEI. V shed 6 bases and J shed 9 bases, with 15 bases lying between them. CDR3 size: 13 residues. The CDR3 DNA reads TGTGCCAGCAGCGATCCTCAGGGATCTGAGCAGTTCTTC. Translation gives CASSDPQGSEQFF.

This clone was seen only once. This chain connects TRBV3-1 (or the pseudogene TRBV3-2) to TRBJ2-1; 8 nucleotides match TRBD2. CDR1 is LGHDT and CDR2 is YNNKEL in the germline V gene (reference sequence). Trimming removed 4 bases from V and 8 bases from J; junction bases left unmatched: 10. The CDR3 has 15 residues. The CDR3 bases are TGTGCCAGCAGCCTCGGGAGGGCATCGAGCTATGAGCAGTTCTTC. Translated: CASSLGRASSYEQFF.

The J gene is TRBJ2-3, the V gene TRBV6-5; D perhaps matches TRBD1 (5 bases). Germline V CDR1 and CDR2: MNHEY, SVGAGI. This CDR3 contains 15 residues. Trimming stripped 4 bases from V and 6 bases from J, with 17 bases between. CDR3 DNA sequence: TGTGCCAGCAGTTCTGGTAGTCCCGCAGGGGATACGCAGTATTTT. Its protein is CASSSGSPAGDTQYF.

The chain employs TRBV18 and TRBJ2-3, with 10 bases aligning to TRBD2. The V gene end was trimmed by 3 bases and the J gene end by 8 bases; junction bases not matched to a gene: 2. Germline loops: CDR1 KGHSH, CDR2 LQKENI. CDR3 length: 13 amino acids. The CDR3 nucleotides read TGTGCCAGCTCACCCCAGCGGGAGGGTACGCAGTATTTT. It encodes CASSPQREGTQYF.

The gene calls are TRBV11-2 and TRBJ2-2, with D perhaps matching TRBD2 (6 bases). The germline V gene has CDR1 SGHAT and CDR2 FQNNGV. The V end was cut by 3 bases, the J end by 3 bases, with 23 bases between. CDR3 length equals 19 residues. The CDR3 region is CASSFSYGPVWEDTGELFF. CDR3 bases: TGTGCCAGCAGCTTTTCTTACGGCCCCGTCTGGGAGGACACCGGGGAGCTGTTTTTT.

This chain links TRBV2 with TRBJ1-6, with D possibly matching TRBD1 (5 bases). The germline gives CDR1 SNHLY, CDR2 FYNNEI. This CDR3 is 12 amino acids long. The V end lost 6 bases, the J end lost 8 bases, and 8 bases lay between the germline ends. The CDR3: CASRIGDSPLHF. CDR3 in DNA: TGTGCCAGCAGGATAGGGGATTCACCCCTCCACTTT.

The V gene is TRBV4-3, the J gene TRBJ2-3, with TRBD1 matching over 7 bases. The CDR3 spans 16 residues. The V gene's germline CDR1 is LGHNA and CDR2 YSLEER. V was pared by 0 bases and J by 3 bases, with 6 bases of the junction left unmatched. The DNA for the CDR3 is TGCGCCAGCAGCCAAGATTTGGACAGGATAACAGATACGCAGTATTTT. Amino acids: CASSQDLDRITDTQYF.

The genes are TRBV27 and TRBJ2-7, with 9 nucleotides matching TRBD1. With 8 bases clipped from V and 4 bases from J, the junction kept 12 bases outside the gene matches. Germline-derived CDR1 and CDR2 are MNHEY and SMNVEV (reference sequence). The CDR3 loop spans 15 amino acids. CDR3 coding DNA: TGTGCCAGCTCACTTCACGGGACAGGGATTTACGAGCAGTACGTC. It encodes CASSLHGTGIYEQYV.

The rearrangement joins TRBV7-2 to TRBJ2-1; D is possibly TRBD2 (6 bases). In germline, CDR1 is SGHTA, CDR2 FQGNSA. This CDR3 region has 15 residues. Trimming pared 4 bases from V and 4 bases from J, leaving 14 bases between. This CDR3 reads CASSSGGTQYNEQFF. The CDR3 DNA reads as TGTGCCAGCAGCTCTGGCGGGACTCAATACAATGAGCAGTTCTTC.

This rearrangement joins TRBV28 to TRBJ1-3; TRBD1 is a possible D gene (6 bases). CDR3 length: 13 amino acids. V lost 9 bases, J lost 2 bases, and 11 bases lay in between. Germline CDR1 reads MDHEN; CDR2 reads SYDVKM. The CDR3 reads CASIQGPGNTIYF. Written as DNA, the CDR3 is TGTGCCAGTATCCAGGGGCCTGGAAACACCATATATTTT. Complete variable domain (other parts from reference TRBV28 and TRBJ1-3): DVKVTQSSRYLVKRTGEKVFLECVQDMDHENMFWYRQDPGLGLRLIYFSYDVKMKEKGDIPEGYSVSREKKERFSLILESASTNQTSMYLCASIQGPGNTIYFGEGSWLTVV.

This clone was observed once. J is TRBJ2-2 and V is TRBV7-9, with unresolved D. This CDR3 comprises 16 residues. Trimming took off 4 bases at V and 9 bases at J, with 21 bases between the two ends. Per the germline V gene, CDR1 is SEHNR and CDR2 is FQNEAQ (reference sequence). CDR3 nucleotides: TGTGCCAGCAGCTCAGGTCCGTCGGCAAATACCCGGGAGCTGTTTTTT. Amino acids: CASSSGPSANTRELFF.

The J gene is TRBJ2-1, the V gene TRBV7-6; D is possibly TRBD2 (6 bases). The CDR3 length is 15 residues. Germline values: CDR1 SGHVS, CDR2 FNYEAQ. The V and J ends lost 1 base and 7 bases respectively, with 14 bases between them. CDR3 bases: TGTGCCAGCAGCTTAGTTGCGGGAAAAGGGAATGAGCAGTTCTTC. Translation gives CASSLVAGKGNEQFF.

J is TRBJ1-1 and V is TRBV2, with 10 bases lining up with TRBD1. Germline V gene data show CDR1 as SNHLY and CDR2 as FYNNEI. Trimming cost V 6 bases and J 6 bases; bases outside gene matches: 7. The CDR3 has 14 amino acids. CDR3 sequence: CASSRDRGESEAFF. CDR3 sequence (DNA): TGTGCCAGCAGCCGGGACAGGGGAGAGTCTGAAGCTTTCTTT. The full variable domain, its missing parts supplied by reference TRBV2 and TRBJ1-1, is EPEVTQTPSHQVTQMGQEVILRCVPISNHLYFYWYRQILGQKVEFLVSFYNNEISEKSEIFDDQFSVERPDGSNFTLKIRSTKLEDSAMYFCASSRDRGESEAFFGQGTRLTVV.

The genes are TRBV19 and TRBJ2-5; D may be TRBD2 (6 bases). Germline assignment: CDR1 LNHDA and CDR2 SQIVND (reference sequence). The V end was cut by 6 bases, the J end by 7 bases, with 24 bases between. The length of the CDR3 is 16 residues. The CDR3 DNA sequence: TGTGCCAGTAGGAATATGCGGGAAAACTCCGGCGGGACCCAGTACTTC. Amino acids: CASRNMRENSGGTQYF. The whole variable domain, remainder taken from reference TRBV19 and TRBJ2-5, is DGGITQSPKYLFRKEGQNVTLSCEQNLNHDAMYWYRQDPGQGLRLIYYSQIVNDFQKGDIAEGYSVSREKKESFPLTVTSAQKNPTAFYLCASRNMRENSGGTQYFGPGTRLLVL.

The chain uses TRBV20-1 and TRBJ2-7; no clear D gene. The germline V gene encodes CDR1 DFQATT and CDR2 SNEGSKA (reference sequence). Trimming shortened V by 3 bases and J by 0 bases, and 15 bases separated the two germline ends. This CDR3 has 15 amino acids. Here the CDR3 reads CSASLGRSDSYEQYF. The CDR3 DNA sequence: TGCAGTGCTAGTTTAGGCAGGTCTGACTCCTACGAGCAGTACTTC.

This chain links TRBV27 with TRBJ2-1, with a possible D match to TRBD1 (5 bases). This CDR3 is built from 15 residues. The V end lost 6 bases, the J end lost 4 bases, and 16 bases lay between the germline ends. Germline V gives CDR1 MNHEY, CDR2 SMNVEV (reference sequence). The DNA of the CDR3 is TGTGCCAGCAGCCCTGGGGCTATCGGGTACAATGAGCAGTTCTTC. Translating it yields CASSPGAIGYNEQFF.

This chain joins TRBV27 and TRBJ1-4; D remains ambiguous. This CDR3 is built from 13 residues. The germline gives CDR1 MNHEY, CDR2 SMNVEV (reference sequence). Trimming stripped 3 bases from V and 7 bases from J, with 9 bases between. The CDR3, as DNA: TGTGCCAGCAGTTTTCAGTTCAGTGAAAAACTGTTTTTT. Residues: CASSFQFSEKLFF.

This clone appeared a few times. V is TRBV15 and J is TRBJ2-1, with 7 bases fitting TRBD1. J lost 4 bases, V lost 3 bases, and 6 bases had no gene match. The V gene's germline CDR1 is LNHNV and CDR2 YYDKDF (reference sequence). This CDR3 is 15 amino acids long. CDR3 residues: CATSRMTGRYNEQFF. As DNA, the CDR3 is TGTGCCACCAGCAGGATGACAGGGAGATACAATGAGCAGTTCTTC.

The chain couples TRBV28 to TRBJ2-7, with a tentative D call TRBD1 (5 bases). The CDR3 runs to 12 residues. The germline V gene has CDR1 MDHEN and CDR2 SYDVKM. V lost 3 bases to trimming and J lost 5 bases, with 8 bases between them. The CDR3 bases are TGTGCCAGCAGTTTGTGGGGCCACGAGCAGTACTTC. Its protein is CASSLWGHEQYF.